A selection of T cell receptor beta chains follows, all from one sample in a study of T cells after yellow fever vaccination. TCRdb independently ran MiXCR on the 5' RACE reads; one entry per CDR3 protein. Of about 170,000 distinct CDR3 sequences in the sample, approximately 6.2% were seen once. The sample consisted of CD4+ T cells sorted from PBMCs, taken on the day of the first yellow fever vaccination. These receptors all come from a man younger than 35 who received the YFV17D yellow fever vaccine. The CDR3 runs from the conserved cysteine through the conserved F or W. D genes are given only for firm matches. Clone size is given for some rows only: seen once, a few or many times, or a class if the clone is expanded.

d_call: TRBD2
clone_size: few
cdr3_length: 15
v_call: TRBV29-1
j_call: TRBJ2-2
cdr3_aa: CSDTGAGGRTGELFF
cdr3_nt: TGCAGCGACACGGGTGCGGGGGGCCGAACCGGGGAGCTGTTTTTT

d_call: -
clone_size: -
cdr3_length: 13
v_call: TRBV3-1
j_call: TRBJ2-3
cdr3_aa: CASSQEVLDTQYF
cdr3_nt: TGTGCCAGCAGCCAAGAAGTGCTAGATACGCAGTATTTT

d_call: -
clone_size: many
cdr3_length: 14
v_call: TRBV20-1
j_call: TRBJ2-3
cdr3_aa: CSASTGRETDTQYF
cdr3_nt: TGCAGTGCTTCGACAGGGAGGGAGACAGATACGCAGTATTTT

d_call: -
clone_size: -
cdr3_length: 16
v_call: TRBV4-1
j_call: TRBJ1-3
cdr3_aa: CASSQDQGSSGNTIYF
cdr3_nt: TGCGCCAGCAGCCAGGACCAGGGATCCTCTGGAAACACCATATATTTT

d_call: TRBD1
clone_size: many
cdr3_length: 15
v_call: TRBV6-6
j_call: TRBJ2-1
cdr3_aa: CASSYETGFYNEQFF
cdr3_nt: TGTGCCAGCAGTTACGAGACAGGGTTCTACAATGAGCAGTTCTTC

d_call: -
clone_size: few
cdr3_length: 13
v_call: TRBV2
j_call: TRBJ1-5
cdr3_aa: CASNRALNQPQHF
cdr3_nt: TGTGCCAGCAATAGGGCCTTAAATCAGCCCCAGCATTTT

d_call: -
clone_size: many
cdr3_length: 16
v_call: TRBV27
j_call: TRBJ1-4
cdr3_aa: CASSFSGRGGGEKLFF
cdr3_nt: TGTGCCAGCAGTTTTTCGGGGAGGGGTGGAGGAGAAAAACTGTTTTTT

d_call: -
clone_size: -
cdr3_length: 14
v_call: TRBV19
j_call: TRBJ2-3
cdr3_aa: CASSVDTYTDTQYF
cdr3_nt: TGTGCCAGTAGTGTGGACACATACACAGATACGCAGTATTTT

d_call: -
clone_size: many
cdr3_length: 15
v_call: TRBV13
j_call: TRBJ1-6
cdr3_aa: CASRTGSSYNSPLHF
cdr3_nt: TGTGCCAGCAGAACGGGAAGCTCCTATAATTCACCCCTCCACTTT

d_call: -
clone_size: few
cdr3_length: 13
v_call: TRBV6-5
j_call: TRBJ2-1
cdr3_aa: CASSFADGGEQFF
cdr3_nt: TGTGCCAGCAGTTTCGCTGATGGGGGAGAGCAGTTCTTC

d_call: -
clone_size: many
cdr3_length: 15
v_call: TRBV5-1
j_call: TRBJ2-5
cdr3_aa: CASSLTGTMGETQYF
cdr3_nt: TGCGCCAGCAGCCTGACCGGGACAATGGGAGAGACCCAGTACTTC

d_call: -
clone_size: -
cdr3_length: 13
v_call: TRBV19
j_call: TRBJ1-6
cdr3_aa: CASSSQGESPLHF
cdr3_nt: TGTGCCAGTAGTTCCCAGGGAGAATCACCCCTCCACTTT

d_call: -
clone_size: many
cdr3_length: 12
v_call: TRBV10-3
j_call: TRBJ2-2
cdr3_aa: CAISEATGELFF
cdr3_nt: TGTGCCATCAGTGAGGCCACCGGGGAGCTGTTTTTT

d_call: TRBD1
clone_size: many
cdr3_length: 13
v_call: TRBV2
j_call: TRBJ2-1
cdr3_aa: CASRGDRVGEQFF
cdr3_nt: TGTGCCAGCAGGGGGGACAGGGTAGGTGAGCAGTTCTTC

d_call: -
clone_size: -
cdr3_length: 16
v_call: TRBV4-2
j_call: TRBJ1-1
cdr3_aa: CASSQESGGGNTEAFF
cdr3_nt: TGTGCCAGCAGCCAAGAAAGTGGGGGAGGGAACACTGAAGCTTTCTTT

d_call: -
clone_size: many
cdr3_length: 15
v_call: TRBV7-9
j_call: TRBJ2-4
cdr3_aa: CASSASPGPKNIQYF
cdr3_nt: TGTGCCAGCAGCGCCAGCCCCGGGCCGAAAAACATTCAGTACTTC

d_call: -
clone_size: few
cdr3_length: 15
v_call: TRBV4-1
j_call: TRBJ1-2
cdr3_aa: CASSQGEAASYGYTF
cdr3_nt: TGCGCCAGCAGCCAAGGAGAGGCAGCGAGCTATGGCTACACCTTC

d_call: TRBD1
clone_size: many
cdr3_length: 16
v_call: TRBV18
j_call: TRBJ1-6
cdr3_aa: CASSPQMTGGNSPLHF
cdr3_nt: TGTGCCAGCTCACCACAGATGACAGGGGGCAATTCACCCCTCCACTTT

d_call: TRBD1
clone_size: many
cdr3_length: 15
v_call: TRBV7-2
j_call: TRBJ2-2
cdr3_aa: CASSLGQGAGGELFF
cdr3_nt: TGTGCCAGCAGCTTAGGGCAGGGGGCCGGCGGGGAGCTGTTTTTT

d_call: TRBD2
clone_size: many
cdr3_length: 13
v_call: TRBV6-6
j_call: TRBJ2-1
cdr3_aa: CASSWGGGNEQFF
cdr3_nt: TGTGCCAGCAGTTGGGGCGGGGGGAATGAGCAGTTCTTC

d_call: -
clone_size: few
cdr3_length: 15
v_call: TRBV5-1
j_call: TRBJ2-2
cdr3_aa: CASSVQGWNTGELFF
cdr3_nt: TGCGCCAGCAGCGTACAGGGATGGAACACCGGGGAGCTGTTTTTT

d_call: -
clone_size: many
cdr3_length: 13
v_call: TRBV5-4
j_call: TRBJ1-4
cdr3_aa: CASSLKDNEKLFF
cdr3_nt: TGTGCCAGCAGCTTGAAAGATAATGAAAAACTGTTTTTT

d_call: -
clone_size: -
cdr3_length: 12
v_call: TRBV5-1
j_call: TRBJ2-6
cdr3_aa: CASSLLANVLTF
cdr3_nt: TGCGCCAGCAGCTTGCTTGCCAACGTCCTGACTTTC